This is a list of T cell receptor beta chains from one sample in a study of a mutant IDH1 vaccine in newly diagnosed glioma. No antigen has been identified for these receptors. Sequencing was performed with immunoSEQ multiplex PCR; in TCRdb, only in-frame clones are kept and a portion is missing. This sample has about 36,000 clones, with under 90% found just once. The source material was peripheral blood mononuclear cells (PBMCs), sampled from a glioma patient whose treatment included an IDH1 peptide vaccine. These receptors were collected from a woman in her twenties or thirties with glioma. Some clones in this sample may be carry-over from other donors' samples. Each CDR3 is given with its conserved first and last residue. A D gene is named only where the DNA matches it firmly. Clone size appears in some rows only: once, few, many, or a class for an expanded clone.

V	D	J	size	DNA	CDR3
TRBV10-1	-	TRBJ2-1	-	TGCGCCAGCAGTGAAAGGCAGGGACGTTACAATGAGCAGTTCTTC	CASSERQGRYNEQFF
TRBV2	TRBD2	TRBJ2-7	-	TGTGCCAGCAGCCAAGCGGGAGGGGGGTACGAGCAGTACTTC	CASSQAGGGYEQYF
TRBV7-3	-	TRBJ2-7	-	TGTGCCAGCAGCTCGGACAGCCCTCCCTACGAGCAGTACTTC	CASSSDSPPYEQYF
TRBV2	-	TRBJ1-6	-	TGTGCCAGCAGTCGGCGGTCACCCCTCCACTTT	CASSRRSPLHF
TRBV12-2	-	TRBJ2-7	-	TGTGCAAGTCGCTTAGCGCTAGATGAGGGCGAGCAGTACTTC	CASRLALDEGEQYF
TRBV28	TRBD2	TRBJ2-1	-	TGTGCCAGCACCTCGGGGGGAGTGGGCGAGCAGTTCTTC	CASTSGGVGEQFF
TRBV11-2	TRBD2	TRBJ2-1	-	TGTGCCAGCAGCTTAGTGGGAGCGGGAGCTCTCCCCAATGAGCAGTTCTTC	CASSLVGAGALPNEQFF
TRBV10-3	TRBD1	TRBJ1-2	few	TGTGCCACTAGACAGGGATCACGGGGCTACACCTTC	CATRQGSRGYTF
TRBV27	-	TRBJ2-7	-	TGTGCCACCTCGCAGAGGGCCTCCTACGAGCAGTACTTC	CATSQRASYEQYF
TRBV5-1	TRBD1	TRBJ2-4	-	TGCGCCAGCAGCGGTACGACAGGGCCTCAGGGAAACATTCAGTACTTC	CASSGTTGPQGNIQYF
TRBV18	-	TRBJ1-4	-	TGTGCCAGCTCACCAACCAGGGTATTGGCTAATGAAAAACTGTTTTTT	CASSPTRVLANEKLFF
TRBV19	TRBD1	TRBJ1-5	-	TGTGCCAGTGGGGGGACAGGGGGACAGCCCCAGCATTTT	CASGGTGGQPQHF
TRBV9	-	TRBJ2-7	-	TGTGCCAGCAGCGTAGAGCAAGCGGGCTACGAGCAGTACTTC	CASSVEQAGYEQYF
TRBV18	TRBD1	TRBJ1-1	-	TGTGCCAGCTCACGGAACAAACAGGGGGGGACTGAAGCTTTCTTT	CASSRNKQGGTEAFF
TRBV12-5	-	TRBJ2-3	-	TGTGCTAGTGGTTTGGTACAGGGCGGGATAGGTACAGATACGCAGTATTTT	CASGLVQGGIGTDTQYF
TRBV27	-	TRBJ1-2	once	TGTGCCAGCAGTTTAAGGGGCCGGGACGTTTCTTACTATGGCTACACCTTC	CASSLRGRDVSYYGYTF
TRBV10-3	-	TRBJ1-2	-	TGTGCCATCAGTGGTGACACGACTGGCTACACCTTC	CAISGDTTGYTF